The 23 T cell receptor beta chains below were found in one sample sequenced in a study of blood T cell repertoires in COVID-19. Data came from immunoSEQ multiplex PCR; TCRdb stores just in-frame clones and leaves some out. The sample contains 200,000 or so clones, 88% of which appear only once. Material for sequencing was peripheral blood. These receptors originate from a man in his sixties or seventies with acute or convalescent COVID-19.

The chain's CDR3 is CASSLSGTSRTTDTQYF. CDR3 DNA sequence: TGCGCCAGCAGCTTGTCCGGGACTAGCAGAACCACAGATACGCAGTATTTT. V usage is TRBV5-1 and J usage is TRBJ2-3; 9 bases are shared with TRBD2. With 1 base clipped from V and 2 bases from J, the junction kept 8 bases outside the gene matches. Germline assignment: CDR1 SGHRS and CDR2 YFSETQ. The CDR3 totals 17 residues.

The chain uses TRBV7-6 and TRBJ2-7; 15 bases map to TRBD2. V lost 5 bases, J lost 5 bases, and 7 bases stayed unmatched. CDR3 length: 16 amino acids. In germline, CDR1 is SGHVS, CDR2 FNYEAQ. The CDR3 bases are TGTGCCAGCAGCCGGACTAGCGGGAGGGCCGCCCACGAGCAGTACTTC. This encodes CASSRTSGRAAHEQYF.

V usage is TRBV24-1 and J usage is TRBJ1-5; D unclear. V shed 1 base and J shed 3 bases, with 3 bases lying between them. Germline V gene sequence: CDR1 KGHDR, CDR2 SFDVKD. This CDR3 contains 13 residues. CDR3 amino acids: CATSDFNNQPQHF. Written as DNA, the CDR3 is TGTGCCACCAGTGATTTTAACAATCAGCCCCAGCATTTT.

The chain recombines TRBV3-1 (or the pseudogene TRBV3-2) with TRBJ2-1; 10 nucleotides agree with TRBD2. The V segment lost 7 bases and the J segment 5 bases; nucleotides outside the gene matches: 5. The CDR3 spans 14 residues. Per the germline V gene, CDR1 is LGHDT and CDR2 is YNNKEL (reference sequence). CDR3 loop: CASMSGGADNEQFF. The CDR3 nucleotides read TGTGCCAGCATGAGCGGGGGGGCGGACAATGAGCAGTTCTTC.

Here the CDR3 DNA reads TGTGCCAGCAGTGAGAATACAGACCAAGAGACCCAGTACTTC. Its translation is CASSENTDQETQYF. This sequence joins TRBV6-4 and TRBJ2-5; the D is unclear. V lost 3 bases, J lost 0 bases, and 8 bases lay in between. This CDR3 has 14 amino acids. Per the germline V gene, CDR1 is MRHNA and CDR2 is SNTAGT.

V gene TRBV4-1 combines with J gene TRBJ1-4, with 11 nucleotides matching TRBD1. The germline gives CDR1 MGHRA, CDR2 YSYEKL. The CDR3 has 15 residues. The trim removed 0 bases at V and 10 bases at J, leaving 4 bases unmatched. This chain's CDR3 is CASSQEGTGGGKLFF. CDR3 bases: TGCGCCAGCAGCCAAGAAGGGACAGGGGGTGGAAAACTGTTTTTT.

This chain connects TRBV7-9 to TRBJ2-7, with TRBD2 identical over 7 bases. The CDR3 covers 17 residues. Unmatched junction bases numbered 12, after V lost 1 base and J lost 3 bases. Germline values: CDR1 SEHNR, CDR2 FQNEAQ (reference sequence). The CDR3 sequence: CASSLVPGARESYEQYF. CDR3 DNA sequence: TGTGCCAGCAGCTTAGTACCGGGTGCGCGGGAGAGCTACGAGCAGTACTTC.

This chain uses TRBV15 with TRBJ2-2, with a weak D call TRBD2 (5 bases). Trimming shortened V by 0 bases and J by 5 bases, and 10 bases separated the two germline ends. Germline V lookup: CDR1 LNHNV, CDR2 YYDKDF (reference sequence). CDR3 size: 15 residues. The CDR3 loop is CATSRDLRRTGELFF. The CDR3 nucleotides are TGTGCCACCAGCAGAGACCTCAGGAGGACCGGGGAGCTGTTTTTT.

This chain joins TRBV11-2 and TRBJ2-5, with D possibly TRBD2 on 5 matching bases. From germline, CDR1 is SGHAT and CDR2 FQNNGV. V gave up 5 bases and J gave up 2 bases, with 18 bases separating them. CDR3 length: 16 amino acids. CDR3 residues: CASSGSSQALQETQYF. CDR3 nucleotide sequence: TGTGCCAGCAGCGGGAGTTCACAAGCCCTTCAAGAGACCCAGTACTTC.

The CDR3 DNA reads as TGTGCCAGCAGCTTGAGGAGAGGTGGGACAGATACGCAGTATTTT. Translating gives CASSLRRGGTDTQYF. The genes are TRBV5-5 and TRBJ2-3, with no clear D. The CDR3 spans 15 residues. Germline assignment: CDR1 SGHKS and CDR2 YYEKEE (reference sequence). Trimming stripped 1 base from V and 3 bases from J, with 12 bases between. Based on the CDR3 plus reference TRBV5-5 and TRBJ2-3, the full variable domain is DAGVTQSPTHLIKTRGQQVTLRCSPISGHKSVSWYQQVLGQGPQFIFQYYEKEERGRGNFPDRFSARQFPNYSSELNVNALLLGDSALYLCASSLRRGGTDTQYFGPGTRLTVL.

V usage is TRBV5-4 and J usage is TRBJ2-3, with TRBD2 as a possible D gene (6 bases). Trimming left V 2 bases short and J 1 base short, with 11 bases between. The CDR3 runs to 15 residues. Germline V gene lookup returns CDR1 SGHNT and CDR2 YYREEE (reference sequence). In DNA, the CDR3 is TGTGCCAGCAGCTTCGACGGAGGGGGCACAGATACGCAGTATTTT. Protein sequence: CASSFDGGGTDTQYF.

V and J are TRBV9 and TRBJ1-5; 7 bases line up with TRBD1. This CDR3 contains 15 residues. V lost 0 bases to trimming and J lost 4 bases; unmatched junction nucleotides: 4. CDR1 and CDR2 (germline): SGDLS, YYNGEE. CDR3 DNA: TGTGCCAGCAGCGTAGGAGGGGGCTATAATCAGCCCCAGCATTTT. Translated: CASSVGGGYNQPQHF.

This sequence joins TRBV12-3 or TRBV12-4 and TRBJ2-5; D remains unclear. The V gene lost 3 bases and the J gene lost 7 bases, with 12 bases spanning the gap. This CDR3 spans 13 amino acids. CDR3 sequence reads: CASSLSLAGTQYF. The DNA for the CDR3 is TGTGCCAGCAGTTTGTCGCTTGCAGGGACCCAGTACTTC.

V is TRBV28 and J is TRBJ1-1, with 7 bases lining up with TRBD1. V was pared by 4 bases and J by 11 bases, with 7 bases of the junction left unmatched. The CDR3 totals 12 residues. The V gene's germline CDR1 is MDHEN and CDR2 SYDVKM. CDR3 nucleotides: TGTGCCAGCAGTTCGACAGGGTCGTCGGCTTTCTTT. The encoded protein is CASSSTGSSAFF.

In nucleotides, the CDR3 is TGTGCCAGCTGTCCAGACAGGGGGAGTACAAGATGGTTCTTC. It encodes CASCPDRGSTRWFF. The chain joins TRBV2 to TRBJ2-1, with 9 bases that match TRBD1. Germline V gives CDR1 SNHLY, CDR2 FYNNEI. The CDR3 contains 14 residues. The V gene end was trimmed by 8 bases and the J gene end by 15 bases; junction bases not matched to a gene: 17.

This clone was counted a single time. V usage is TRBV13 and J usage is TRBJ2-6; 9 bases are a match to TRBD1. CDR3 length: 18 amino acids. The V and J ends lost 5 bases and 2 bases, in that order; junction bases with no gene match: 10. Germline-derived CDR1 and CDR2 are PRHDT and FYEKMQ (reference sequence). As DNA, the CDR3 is TGTGCCAGCAGCACCGGACAGGGGAGAATTGCTGGGGCCAACGTCCTGACTTTC. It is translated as CASSTGQGRIAGANVLTF.

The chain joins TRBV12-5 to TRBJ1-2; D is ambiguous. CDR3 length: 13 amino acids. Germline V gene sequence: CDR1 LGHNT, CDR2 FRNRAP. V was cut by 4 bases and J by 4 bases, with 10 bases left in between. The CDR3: CASGSPRSYGYTF. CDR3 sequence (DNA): TGTGCTAGTGGTTCCCCCCGGAGCTATGGCTACACCTTC.

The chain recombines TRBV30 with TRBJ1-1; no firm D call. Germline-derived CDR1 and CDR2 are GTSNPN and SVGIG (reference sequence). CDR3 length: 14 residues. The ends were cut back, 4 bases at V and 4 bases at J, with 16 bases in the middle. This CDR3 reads CAWNIGGKGTEAFF. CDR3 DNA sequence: TGTGCCTGGAATATCGGAGGTAAGGGCACTGAAGCTTTCTTT.

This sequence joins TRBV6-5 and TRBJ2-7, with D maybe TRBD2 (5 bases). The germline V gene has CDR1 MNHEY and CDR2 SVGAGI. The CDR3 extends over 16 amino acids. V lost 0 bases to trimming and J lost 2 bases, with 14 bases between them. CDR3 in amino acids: CASSYSAGRVPYEQYF. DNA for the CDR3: TGTGCCAGCAGTTACTCCGCTGGGAGAGTTCCCTACGAGCAGTACTTC.

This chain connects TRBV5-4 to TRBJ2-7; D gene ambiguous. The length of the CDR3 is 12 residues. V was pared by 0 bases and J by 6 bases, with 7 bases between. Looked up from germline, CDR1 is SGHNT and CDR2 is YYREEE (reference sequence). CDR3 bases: TGTGCCAGCAGCTTGGGGTCGGTCGAGCAGTACTTC. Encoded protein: CASSLGSVEQYF.

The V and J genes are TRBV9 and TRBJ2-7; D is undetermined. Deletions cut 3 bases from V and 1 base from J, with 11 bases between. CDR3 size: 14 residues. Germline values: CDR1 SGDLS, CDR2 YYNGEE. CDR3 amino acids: CASSANDGSYEQYF. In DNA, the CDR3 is TGTGCCAGCAGCGCGAACGACGGGTCCTACGAGCAGTACTTC.

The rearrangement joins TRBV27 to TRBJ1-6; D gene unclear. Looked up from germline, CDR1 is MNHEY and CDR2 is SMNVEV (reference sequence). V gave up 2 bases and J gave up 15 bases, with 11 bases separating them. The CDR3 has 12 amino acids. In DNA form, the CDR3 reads TGTGCCAGCAGTTTAAATTACAGATACCTCCACTTT. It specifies CASSLNYRYLHF.

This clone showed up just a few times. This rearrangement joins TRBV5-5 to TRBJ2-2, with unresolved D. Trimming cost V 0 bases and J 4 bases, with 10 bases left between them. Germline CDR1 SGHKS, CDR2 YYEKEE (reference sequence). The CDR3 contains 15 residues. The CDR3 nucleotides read TGTGCCAGCAGCTTGGATCTTTGGGCCACCGGGGAGCTGTTTTTT. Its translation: CASSLDLWATGELFF.